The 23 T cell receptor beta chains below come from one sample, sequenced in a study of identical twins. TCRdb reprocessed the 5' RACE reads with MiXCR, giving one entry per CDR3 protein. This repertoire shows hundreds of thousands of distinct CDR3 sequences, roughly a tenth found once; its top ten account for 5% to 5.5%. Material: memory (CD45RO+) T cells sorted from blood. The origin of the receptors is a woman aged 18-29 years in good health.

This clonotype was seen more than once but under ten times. The CDR3 sequence is CASSSDRAVGYTF. The CDR3 coding sequence is TGTGCCAGCAGCTCGGACAGGGCGGTTGGCTACACCTTC. The rearrangement links TRBV11-2 to TRBJ1-2, with 8 bases identical to TRBD1. The CDR3 loop spans 13 amino acids. V shed 4 bases, J shed 7 bases, and the junction held 5 bases outside the gene matches. Germline values: CDR1 SGHAT, CDR2 FQNNGV. The full variable domain, in which reference TRBV11-2 and TRBJ1-2 provide the parts outside the CDR3, is EAGVAQSPRYKIIEKRQSVAFWCNPISGHATLYWYQQILGQGPKLLIQFQNNGVVDDSQLPKDRFSAERLKGVDSTLKIQPAKLEDSAVYLCASSSDRAVGYTFGSGTRLTVV.

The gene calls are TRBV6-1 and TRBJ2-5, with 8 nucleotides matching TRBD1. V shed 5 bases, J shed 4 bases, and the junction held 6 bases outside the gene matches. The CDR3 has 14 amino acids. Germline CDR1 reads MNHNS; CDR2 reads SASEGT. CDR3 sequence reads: CASSTQDRGETQYF. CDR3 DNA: TGTGCCAGCAGTACCCAAGACAGGGGAGAGACCCAGTACTTC.

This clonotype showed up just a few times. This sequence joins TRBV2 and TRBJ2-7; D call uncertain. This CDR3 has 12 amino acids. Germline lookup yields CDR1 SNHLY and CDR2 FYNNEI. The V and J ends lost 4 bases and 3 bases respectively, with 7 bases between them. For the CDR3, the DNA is TGTGCCAGCAGTGTACAAAACTACGAGCAGTACTTC. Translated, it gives CASSVQNYEQYF.

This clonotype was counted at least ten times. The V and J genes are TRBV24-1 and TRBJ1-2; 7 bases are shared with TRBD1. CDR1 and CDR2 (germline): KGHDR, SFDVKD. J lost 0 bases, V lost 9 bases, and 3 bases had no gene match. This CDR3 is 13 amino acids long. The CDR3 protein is CATSQGSNYGYTF. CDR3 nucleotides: TGTGCCACCTCACAGGGGTCTAACTATGGCTACACCTTC.

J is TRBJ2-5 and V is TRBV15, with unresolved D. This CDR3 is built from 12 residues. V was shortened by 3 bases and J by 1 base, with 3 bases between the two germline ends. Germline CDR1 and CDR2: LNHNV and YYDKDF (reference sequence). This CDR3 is CATSRPQETQYF. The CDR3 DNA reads TGTGCCACCAGCAGGCCCCAAGAGACCCAGTACTTC.

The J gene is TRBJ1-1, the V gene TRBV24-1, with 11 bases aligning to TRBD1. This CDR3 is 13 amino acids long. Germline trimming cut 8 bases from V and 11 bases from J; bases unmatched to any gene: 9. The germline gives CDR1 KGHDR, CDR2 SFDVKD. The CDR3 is CATTPRTGGKAFF. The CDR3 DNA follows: TGTGCCACCACCCCTCGGACAGGGGGCAAGGCTTTCTTT.

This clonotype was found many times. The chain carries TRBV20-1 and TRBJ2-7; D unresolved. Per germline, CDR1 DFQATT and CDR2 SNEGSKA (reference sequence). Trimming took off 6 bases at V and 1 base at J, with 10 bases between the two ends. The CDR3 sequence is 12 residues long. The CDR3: CSAQKGSYEQYF. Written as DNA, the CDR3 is TGCAGTGCCCAGAAGGGATCCTACGAGCAGTACTTC.

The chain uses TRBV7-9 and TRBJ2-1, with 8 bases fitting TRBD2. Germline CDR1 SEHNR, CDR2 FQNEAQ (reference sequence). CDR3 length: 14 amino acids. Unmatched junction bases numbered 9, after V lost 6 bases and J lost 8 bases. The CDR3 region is CASSPSGRGYEQFF. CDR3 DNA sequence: TGTGCCAGCAGTCCGAGCGGGAGAGGTTATGAGCAGTTCTTC.

The CDR3 sequence: CASSQGLAGEPDTQYF. CDR3 nucleotides: TGTGCCAGCTCCCAAGGACTAGCGGGAGAGCCAGATACGCAGTATTTT. This chain connects TRBV18 to TRBJ2-3; 13 bases match TRBD2. This CDR3 is 16 amino acids long. J was trimmed by 4 bases and V by 6 bases; bases with no gene match: 7. Looked up from germline, CDR1 is KGHSH and CDR2 is LQKENI.

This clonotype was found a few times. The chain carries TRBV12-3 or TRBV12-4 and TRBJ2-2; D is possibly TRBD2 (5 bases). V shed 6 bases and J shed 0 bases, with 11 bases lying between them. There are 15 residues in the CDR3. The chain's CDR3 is CASSGRGSNTGELFF. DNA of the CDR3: TGTGCCAGCAGCGGACGGGGATCGAACACCGGGGAGCTGTTTTTT.

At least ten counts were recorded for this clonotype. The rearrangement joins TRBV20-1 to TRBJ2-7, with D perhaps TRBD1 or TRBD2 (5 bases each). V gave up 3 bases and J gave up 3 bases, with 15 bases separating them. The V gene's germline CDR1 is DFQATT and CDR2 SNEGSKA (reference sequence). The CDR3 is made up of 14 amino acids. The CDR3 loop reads CSASPWDGYYEQYF. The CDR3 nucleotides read TGCAGTGCTAGCCCGTGGGACGGCTACTACGAGCAGTACTTC.

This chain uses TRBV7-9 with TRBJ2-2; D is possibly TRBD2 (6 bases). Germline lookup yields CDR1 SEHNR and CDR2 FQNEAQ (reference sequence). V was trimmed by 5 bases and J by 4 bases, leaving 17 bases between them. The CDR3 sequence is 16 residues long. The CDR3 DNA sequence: TGTGCCAGCAGCCCCTACGGGGGTACTGGCACCGGGGAGCTGTTTTTT. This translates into CASSPYGGTGTGELFF.

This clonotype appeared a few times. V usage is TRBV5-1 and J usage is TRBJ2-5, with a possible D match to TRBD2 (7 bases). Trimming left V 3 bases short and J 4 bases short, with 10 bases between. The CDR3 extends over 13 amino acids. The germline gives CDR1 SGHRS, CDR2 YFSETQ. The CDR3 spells CASSWEGGETQYF. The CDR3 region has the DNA TGCGCCAGCAGCTGGGAGGGGGGAGAGACCCAGTACTTC.

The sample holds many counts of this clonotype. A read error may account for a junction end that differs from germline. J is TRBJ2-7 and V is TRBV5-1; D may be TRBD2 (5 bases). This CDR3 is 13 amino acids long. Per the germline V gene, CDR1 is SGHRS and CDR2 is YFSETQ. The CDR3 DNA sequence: TGTGCCAGCAGCTTAGAGGGAACCTACGAGCAGTACTTC. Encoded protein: CASSLEGTYEQYF.

In DNA, the CDR3 is TGTGCCAGCAGCTCCCGACTAGCAGGGTCTCTCGAGCAGTACTTC. This translates into CASSSRLAGSLEQYF. This rearrangement joins TRBV3-1 to TRBJ2-7; 7 bases are a match to TRBD2. Germline CDR1 is LGHDT and CDR2 is YNNKEL (reference sequence). The CDR3 totals 15 residues. The V and J ends lost 5 bases and 6 bases, in that order; junction bases with no gene match: 13.

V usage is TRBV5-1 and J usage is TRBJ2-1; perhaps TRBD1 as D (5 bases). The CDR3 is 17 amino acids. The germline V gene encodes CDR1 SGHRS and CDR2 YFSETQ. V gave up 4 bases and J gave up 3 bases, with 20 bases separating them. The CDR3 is CASSPGWGRYDYNEQFF. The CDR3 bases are TGCGCCAGCAGCCCTGGATGGGGCCGATACGACTACAATGAGCAGTTCTTC.

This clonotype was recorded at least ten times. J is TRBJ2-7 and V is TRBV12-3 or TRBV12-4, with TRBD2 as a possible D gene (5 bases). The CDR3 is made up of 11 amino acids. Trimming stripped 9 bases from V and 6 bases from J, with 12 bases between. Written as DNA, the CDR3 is TGTGCCAGTTTCGGAGGAGGCGAGCAGTACTTC. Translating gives CASFGGGEQYF.

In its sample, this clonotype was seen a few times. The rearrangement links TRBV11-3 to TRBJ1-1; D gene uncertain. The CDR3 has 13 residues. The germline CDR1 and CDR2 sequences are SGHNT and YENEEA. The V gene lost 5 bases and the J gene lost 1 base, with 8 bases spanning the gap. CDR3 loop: CASSPLENTEAFF. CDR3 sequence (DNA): TGTGCCAGCAGCCCCCTCGAGAACACTGAAGCTTTCTTT.

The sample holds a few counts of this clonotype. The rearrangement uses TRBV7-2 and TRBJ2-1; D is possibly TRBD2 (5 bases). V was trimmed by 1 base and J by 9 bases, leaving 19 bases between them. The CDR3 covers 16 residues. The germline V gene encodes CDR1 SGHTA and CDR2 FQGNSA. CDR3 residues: CASSLVLRAGGGEQFF. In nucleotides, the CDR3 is TGTGCCAGCAGCTTAGTACTGAGGGCCGGAGGCGGTGAGCAGTTCTTC.

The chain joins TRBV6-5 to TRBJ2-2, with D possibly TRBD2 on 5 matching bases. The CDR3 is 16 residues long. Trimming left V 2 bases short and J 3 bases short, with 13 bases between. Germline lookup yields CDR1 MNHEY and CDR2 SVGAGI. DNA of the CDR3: TGTGCCAGCAGTTACCAGCGGCTAGTCGACACCGGGGAGCTGTTTTTT. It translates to CASSYQRLVDTGELFF.

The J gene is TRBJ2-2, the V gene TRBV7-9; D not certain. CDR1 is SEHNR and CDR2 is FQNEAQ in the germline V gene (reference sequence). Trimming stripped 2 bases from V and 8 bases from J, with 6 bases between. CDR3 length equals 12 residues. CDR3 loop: CASSLQDGELFF. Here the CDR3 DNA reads TGTGCCAGCAGCTTACAGGATGGGGAGCTGTTTTTT.

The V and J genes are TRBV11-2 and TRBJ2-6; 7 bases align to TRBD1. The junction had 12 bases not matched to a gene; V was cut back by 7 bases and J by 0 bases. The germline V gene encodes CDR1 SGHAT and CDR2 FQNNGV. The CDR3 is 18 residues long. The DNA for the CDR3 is TGTGCCAGCACCGACCGCTTGAGACAGGGCTCTGGGGCCAACGTCCTGACTTTC. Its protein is CASTDRLRQGSGANVLTF.

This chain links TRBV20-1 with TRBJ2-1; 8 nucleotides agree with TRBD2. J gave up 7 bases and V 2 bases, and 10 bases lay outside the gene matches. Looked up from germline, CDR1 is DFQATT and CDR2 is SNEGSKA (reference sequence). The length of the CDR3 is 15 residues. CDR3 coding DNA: TGCAGTGCTAGATTAACGGGGGGGCCCCTTAATGAGCAGTTCTTC. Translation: CSARLTGGPLNEQFF.